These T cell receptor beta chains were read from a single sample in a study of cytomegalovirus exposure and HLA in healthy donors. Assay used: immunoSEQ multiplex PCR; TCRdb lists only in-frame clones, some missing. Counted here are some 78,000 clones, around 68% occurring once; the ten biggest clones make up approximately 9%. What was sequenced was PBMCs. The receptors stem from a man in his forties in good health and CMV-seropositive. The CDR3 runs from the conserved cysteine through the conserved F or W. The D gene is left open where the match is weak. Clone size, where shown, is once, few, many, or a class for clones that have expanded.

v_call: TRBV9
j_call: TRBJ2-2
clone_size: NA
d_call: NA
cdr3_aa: CASSEQYGELFF
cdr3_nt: TGTGCCAGCAGCGAGCAATACGGGGAGCTGTTTTTT

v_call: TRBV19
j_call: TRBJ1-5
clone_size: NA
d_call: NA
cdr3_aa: CASGDRSSNQPQHF
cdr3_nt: TGTGCCAGTGGAGACAGAAGTAGCAATCAGCCCCAGCATTTT

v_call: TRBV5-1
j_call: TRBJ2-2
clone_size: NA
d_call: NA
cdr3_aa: CASSLDGRGTGELFF
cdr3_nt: TGCGCCAGCAGCTTGGACGGAAGGGGCACCGGGGAGCTGTTTTTT

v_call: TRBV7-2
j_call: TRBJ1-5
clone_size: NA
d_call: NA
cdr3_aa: CASRPTGTGNQPQHF
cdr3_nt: TGTGCCAGCAGGCCTACAGGGACGGGCAATCAGCCCCAGCATTTT

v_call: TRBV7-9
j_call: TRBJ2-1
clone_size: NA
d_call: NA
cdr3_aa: CASSLVDNEQFF
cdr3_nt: TGTGCCAGCAGCTTAGTCGACAATGAGCAGTTCTTC

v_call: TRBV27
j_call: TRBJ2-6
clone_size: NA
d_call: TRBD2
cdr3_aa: CASSDNGGRVNVLTF
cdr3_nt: TGTGCCAGCAGTGACAACGGAGGGAGGGTCAACGTCCTGACTTTC

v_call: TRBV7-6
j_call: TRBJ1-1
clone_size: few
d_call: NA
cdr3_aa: CASSLLGTRETEAFF
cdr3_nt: TGTGCCAGCAGCTTACTCGGGACAAGGGAAACTGAAGCTTTCTTT

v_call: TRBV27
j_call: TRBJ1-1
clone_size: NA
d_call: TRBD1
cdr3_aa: CASSNPYDRANTEAFF
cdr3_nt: TGTGCCAGCAGTAACCCCTACGACAGGGCGAACACTGAAGCTTTCTTT

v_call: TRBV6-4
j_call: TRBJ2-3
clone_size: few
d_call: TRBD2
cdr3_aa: CASSAGRATDTQYF
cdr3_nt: TGTGCCAGCAGTGCCGGGAGGGCCACAGATACGCAGTATTTT

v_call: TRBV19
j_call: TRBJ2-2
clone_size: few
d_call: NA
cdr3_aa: CASSGAGDYTGELFF
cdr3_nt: TGTGCCAGTAGTGGGGCAGGGGATTACACCGGGGAGCTGTTTTTT

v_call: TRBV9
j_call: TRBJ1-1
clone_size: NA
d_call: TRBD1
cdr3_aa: CASSRQGARAYTEAFF
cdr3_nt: TGTGCCAGCAGTCGACAGGGGGCGCGAGCGTACACTGAAGCTTTCTTT

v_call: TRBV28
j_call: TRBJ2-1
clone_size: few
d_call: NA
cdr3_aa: CASSFVGSSYNEQFF
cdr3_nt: TGTGCCAGCAGTTTCGTCGGGAGCTCCTACAATGAGCAGTTCTTC

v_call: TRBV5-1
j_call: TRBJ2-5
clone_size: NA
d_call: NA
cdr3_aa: CASSPEGGVTQYF
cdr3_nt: TGCGCCAGCAGCCCCGAGGGGGGGGTGACCCAGTACTTC

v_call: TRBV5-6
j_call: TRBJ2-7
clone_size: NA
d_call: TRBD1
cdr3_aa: CASSRDTQGAYEQYF
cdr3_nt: TGTGCCAGCAGTCGTGACACACAGGGGGCCTACGAGCAGTACTTC

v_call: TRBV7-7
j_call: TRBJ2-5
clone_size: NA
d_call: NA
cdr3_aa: CASSLAGGDQETQYF
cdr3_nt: TGTGCCAGCAGCTTAGCCGGCGGGGACCAAGAGACCCAGTACTTC

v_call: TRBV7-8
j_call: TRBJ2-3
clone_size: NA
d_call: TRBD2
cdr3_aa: CASRRLAGGQRGTDTQYF
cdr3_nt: TGTGCCAGCAGACGACTAGCGGGGGGGCAAAGGGGGACAGATACGCAGTATTTT

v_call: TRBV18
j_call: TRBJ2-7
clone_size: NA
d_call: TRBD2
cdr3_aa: CASSSSSGGNYEQYF
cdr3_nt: TGTGCCAGCTCATCGTCTAGCGGGGGGAACTACGAGCAGTACTTC

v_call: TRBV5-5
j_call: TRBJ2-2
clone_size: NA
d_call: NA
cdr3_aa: CASSLGTDFYGELFF
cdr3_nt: TGTGCCAGCAGCTTGGGGACTGATTTTTACGGGGAGCTGTTTTTT

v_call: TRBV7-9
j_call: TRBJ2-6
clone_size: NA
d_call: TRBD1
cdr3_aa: CASSLVRDRPSGANVLTF
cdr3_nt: TGTGCCAGCAGCTTAGTCCGGGACAGGCCCTCTGGGGCCAACGTCCTGACTTTC

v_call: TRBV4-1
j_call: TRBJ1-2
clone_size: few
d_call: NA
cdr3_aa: CASSRTALNYGYTF
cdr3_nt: TGCGCCAGCAGTCGGACAGCCCTAAACTATGGCTACACCTTC

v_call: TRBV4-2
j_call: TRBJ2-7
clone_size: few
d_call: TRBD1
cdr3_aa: CASSQGQGDYEQYF
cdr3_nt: TGTGCCAGCAGCCAGGGACAGGGCGACTACGAGCAGTACTTC

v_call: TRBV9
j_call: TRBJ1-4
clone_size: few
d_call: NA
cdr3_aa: CASSVAGQGNEKLFF
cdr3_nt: TGTGCCAGCAGCGTAGCTGGTCAGGGAAATGAAAAACTGTTTTTT

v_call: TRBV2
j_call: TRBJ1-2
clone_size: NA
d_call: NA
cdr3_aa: CAGLGMGSYGYTF
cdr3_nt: TGTGCCGGCCTCGGTATGGGGAGCTATGGCTACACCTTC

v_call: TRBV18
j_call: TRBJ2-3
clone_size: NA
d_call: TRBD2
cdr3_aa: CASSPTSDLSTDTQYF
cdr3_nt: TGTGCCAGCTCACCTACTAGCGACCTTAGCACAGATACGCAGTATTTT

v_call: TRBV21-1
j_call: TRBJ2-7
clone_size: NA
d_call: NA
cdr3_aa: CASSREQGVIYEQYF
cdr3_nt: TGTGCCAGCAGCCGTGAACAGGGGGTAATTTACGAGCAGTACTTC

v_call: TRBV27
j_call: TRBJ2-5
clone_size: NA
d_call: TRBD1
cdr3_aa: CASSPEPRGQVETQYF
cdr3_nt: TGTGCCAGCAGTCCCGAGCCTCGAGGACAGGTAGAGACCCAGTACTTC

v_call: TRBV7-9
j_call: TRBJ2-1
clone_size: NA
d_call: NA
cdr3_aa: CASSSPSTLTSGEQFF
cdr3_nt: TGTGCCAGCAGCTCCCCGAGTACACTTACCTCGGGTGAGCAGTTCTTC

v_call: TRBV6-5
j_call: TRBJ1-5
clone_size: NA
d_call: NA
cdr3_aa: CASMTSEYSNQPQHF
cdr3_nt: TGTGCCAGCATGACATCAGAGTATAGCAATCAGCCCCAGCATTTT

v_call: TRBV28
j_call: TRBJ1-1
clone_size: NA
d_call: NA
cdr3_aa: CASRGQDTYEAFF
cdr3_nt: TGTGCCAGCAGGGGGCAGGACACTTATGAAGCTTTCTTT

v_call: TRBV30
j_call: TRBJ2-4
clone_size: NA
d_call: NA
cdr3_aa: CAWTAGRGAKNIQYF
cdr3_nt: TGTGCCTGGACAGCAGGGAGGGGGGCCAAAAACATTCAGTACTTC

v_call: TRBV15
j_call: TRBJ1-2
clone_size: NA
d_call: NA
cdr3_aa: CATSMGGIGYTF
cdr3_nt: TGTGCCACCAGCATGGGGGGGATTGGCTACACCTTC

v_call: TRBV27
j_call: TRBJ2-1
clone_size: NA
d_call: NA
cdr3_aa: CASRLSEFMGNEQFF
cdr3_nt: TGTGCCAGCAGACTGTCGGAGTTCATGGGCAATGAGCAGTTCTTC

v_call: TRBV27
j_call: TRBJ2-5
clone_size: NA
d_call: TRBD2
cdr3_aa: CASRSGGTAETQYF
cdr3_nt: TGTGCCAGCCGCAGCGGGGGGACGGCGGAGACCCAGTACTTC

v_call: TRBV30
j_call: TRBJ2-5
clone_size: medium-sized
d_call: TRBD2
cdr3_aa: CAWSEAGGGETQYF
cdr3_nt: TGTGCCTGGAGCGAGGCGGGAGGTGGAGAGACCCAGTACTTC

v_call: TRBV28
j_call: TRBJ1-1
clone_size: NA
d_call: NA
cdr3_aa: CASRYRANTEAFF
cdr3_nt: TGTGCCAGCAGATACAGGGCGAACACTGAAGCTTTCTTT

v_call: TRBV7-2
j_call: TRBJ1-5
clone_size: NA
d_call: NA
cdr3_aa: CASSFERGSNQPQHF
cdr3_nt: TGTGCCAGCAGCTTCGAACGGGGGAGCAATCAGCCCCAGCATTTT

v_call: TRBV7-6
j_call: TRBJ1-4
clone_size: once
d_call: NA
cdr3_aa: CASSPHWGDPLGEKLFF
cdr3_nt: TGTGCCAGCAGCCCCCATTGGGGGGATCCCCTAGGGGAAAAACTGTTTTTT

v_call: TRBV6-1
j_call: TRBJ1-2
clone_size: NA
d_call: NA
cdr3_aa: CASSPGQIYGYTF
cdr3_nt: TGTGCCAGCAGCCCCGGACAGATCTATGGCTACACCTTC

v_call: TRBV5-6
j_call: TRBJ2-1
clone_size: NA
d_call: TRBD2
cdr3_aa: CASSPRLAGGNNEQFF
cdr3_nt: TGTGCCAGCAGCCCAAGACTAGCGGGCGGGAACAATGAGCAGTTCTTC

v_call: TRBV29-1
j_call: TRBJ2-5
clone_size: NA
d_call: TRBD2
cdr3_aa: CSGDASRGGGETQYF
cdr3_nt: TGCAGCGGTGACGCTTCGCGGGGGGGCGGGGAGACCCAGTACTTC

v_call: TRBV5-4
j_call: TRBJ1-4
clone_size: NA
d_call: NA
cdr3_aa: CASSYDSSTNEKLFF
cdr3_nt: TGTGCCAGCAGCTACGACAGCTCAACTAATGAAAAACTGTTTTTT

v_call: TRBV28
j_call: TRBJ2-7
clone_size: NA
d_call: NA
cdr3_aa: CAVGSSSNEQYF
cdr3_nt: TGTGCAGTTGGTAGTAGCTCCAACGAGCAGTACTTC

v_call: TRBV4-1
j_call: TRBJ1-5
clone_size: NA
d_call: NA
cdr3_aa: CASSQDTDQPQHF
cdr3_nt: TGCGCCAGCAGCCAAGATACGGATCAGCCCCAGCATTTT

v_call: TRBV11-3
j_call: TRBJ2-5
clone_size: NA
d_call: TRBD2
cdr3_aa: CASSLAPTGLEDRETQYF
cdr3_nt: TGTGCCAGCAGCTTAGCCCCCACGGGACTAGAGGATCGAGAGACCCAGTACTTC

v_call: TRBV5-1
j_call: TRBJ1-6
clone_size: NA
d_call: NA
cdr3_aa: CASSLRAENSPLHF
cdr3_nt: TGCGCCAGCAGCCTCAGGGCCGAAAATTCACCCCTCCACTTT

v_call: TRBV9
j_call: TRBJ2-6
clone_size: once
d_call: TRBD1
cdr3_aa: CASSPRTGGSGANVLTF
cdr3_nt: TGTGCCAGCAGCCCTAGGACAGGGGGCAGTGGGGCCAACGTCCTGACTTTC